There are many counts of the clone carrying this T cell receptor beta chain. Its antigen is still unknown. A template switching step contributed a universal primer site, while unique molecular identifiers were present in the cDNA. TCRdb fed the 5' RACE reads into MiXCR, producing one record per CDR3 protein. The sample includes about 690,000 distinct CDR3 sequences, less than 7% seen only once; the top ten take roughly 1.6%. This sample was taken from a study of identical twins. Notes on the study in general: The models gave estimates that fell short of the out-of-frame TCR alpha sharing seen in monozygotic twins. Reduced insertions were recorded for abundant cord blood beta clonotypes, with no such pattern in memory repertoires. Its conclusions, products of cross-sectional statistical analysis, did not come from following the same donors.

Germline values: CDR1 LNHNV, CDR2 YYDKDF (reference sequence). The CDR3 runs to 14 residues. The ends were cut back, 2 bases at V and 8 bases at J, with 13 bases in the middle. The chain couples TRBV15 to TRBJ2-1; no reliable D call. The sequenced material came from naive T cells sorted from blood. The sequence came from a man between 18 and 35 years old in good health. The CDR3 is CATSRPHANHEQFF. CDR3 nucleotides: TGTGCCACCAGCAGACCTCACGCCAATCATGAGCAGTTCTTC.